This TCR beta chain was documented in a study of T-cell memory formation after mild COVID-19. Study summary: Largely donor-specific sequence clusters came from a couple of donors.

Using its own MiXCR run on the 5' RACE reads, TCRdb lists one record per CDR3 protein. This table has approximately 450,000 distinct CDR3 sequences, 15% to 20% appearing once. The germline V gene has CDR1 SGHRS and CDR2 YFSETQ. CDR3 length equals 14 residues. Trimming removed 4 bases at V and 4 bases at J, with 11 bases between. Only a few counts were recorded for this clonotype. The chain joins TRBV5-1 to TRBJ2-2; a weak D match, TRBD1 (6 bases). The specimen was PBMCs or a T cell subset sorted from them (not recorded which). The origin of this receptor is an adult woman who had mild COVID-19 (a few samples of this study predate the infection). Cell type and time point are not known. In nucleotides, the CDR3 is TGCGCCAGCAGCAGGGAAGGGGGCACCGGGGAGCTGTTTTTT. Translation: CASSREGGTGELFF.